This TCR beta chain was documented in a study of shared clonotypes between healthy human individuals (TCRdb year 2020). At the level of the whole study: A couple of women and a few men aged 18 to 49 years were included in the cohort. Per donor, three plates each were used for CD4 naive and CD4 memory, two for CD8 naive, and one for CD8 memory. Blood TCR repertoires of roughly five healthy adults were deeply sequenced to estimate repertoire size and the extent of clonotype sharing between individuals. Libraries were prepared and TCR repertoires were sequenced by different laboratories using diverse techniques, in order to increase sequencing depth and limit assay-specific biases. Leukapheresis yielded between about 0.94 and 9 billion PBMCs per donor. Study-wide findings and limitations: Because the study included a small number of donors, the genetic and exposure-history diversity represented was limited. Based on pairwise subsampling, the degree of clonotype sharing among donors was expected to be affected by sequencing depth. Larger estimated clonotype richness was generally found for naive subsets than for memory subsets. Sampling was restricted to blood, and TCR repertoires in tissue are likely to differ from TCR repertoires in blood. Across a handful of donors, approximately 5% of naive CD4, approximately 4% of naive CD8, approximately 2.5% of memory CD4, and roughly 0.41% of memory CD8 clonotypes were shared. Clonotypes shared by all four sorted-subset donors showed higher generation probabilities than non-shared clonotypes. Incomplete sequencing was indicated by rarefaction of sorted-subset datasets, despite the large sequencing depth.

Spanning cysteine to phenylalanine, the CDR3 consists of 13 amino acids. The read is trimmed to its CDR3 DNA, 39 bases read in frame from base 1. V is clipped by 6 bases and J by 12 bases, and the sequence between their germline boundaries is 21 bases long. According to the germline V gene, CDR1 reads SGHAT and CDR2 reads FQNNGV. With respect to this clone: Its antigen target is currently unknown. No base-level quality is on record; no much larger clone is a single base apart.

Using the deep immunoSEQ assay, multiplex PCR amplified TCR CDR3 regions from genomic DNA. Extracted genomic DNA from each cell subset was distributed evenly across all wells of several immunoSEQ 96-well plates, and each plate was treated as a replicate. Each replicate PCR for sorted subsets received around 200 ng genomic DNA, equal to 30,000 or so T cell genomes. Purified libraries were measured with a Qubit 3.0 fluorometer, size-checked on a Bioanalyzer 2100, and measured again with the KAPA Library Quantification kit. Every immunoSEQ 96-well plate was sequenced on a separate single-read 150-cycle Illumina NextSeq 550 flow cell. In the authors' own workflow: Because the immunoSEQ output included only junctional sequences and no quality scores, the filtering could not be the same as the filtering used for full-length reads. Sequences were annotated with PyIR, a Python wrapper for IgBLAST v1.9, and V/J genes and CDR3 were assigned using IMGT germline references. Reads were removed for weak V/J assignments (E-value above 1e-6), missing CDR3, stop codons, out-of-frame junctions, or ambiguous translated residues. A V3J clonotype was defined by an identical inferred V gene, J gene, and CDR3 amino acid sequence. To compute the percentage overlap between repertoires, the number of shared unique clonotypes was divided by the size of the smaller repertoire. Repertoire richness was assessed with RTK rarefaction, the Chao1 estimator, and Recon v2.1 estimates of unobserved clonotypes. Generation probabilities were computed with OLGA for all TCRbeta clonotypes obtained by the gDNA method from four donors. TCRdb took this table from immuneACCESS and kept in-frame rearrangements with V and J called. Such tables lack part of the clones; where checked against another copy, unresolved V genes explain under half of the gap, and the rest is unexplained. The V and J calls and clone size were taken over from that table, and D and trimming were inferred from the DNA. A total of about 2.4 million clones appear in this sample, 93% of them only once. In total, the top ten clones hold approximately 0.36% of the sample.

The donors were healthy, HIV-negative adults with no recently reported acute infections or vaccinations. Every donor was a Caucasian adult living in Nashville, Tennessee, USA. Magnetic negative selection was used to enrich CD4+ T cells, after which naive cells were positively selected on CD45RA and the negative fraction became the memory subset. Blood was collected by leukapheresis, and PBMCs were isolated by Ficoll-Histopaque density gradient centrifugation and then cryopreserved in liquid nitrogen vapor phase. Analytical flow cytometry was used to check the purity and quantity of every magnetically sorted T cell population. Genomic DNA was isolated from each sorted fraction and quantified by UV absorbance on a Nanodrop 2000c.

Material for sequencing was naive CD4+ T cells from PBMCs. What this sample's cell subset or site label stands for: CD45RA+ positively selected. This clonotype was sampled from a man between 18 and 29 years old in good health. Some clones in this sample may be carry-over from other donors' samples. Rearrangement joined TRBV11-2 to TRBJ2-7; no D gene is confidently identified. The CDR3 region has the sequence CASRPIVATTAYF. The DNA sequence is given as TGTGCCAGCAGACCTATTGTCGCAACCACCGCGTACTTC.